These 13 T cell receptor beta chains were all obtained from the same sample, sequenced in a study of T cell changes during pregnancy in multiple sclerosis. Libraries were prepared by immunoSEQ multiplex PCR; TCRdb keeps only in-frame clonotypes and omits some of them. The sample holds 50,000 to 70,000 clones, about 91% seen once. The sequences come from peripheral blood, collected in the first trimester of pregnancy. These receptors were taken from a female donor with multiple sclerosis, enrolled in a pregnancy study.

The genes are TRBV11-1 and TRBJ2-3; weak D call: TRBD2 (7 bases). CDR1 SGHAT and CDR2 FQDESV come from the germline V gene (reference sequence). CDR3 length: 15 residues. The germline V and J ends were trimmed by 4 bases and 1 base, with 12 bases remaining between them. The CDR3 region has the DNA TGTGCCAGCAGCTGGGGGGGCGGGGGCACAGATACGCAGTATTTT. Encoded protein: CASSWGGGGTDTQYF.

The V and J genes are TRBV4-1 and TRBJ1-6, with D hard to call. The CDR3 contains 16 residues. The germline V gene encodes CDR1 MGHRA and CDR2 YSYEKL. The ends were cut back, 0 bases at V and 8 bases at J, with 14 bases in the middle. The CDR3 DNA reads as TGCGCCAGCAGCCAAGAAAACACGAACCCTGATTCACCCCTCCACTTT. Its translation: CASSQENTNPDSPLHF.

The chain employs TRBV5-1 and TRBJ1-2; D might be TRBD1 (6 bases). Per the germline V gene, CDR1 is SGHRS and CDR2 is YFSETQ. V lost 4 bases to trimming and J lost 0 bases, with 16 bases between them. There are 16 residues in the CDR3. For the CDR3, the DNA is TGCGCCAGCAGCCCGTCGACAGGTGTCACTAACTATGGCTACACCTTC. The encoded protein is CASSPSTGVTNYGYTF.

This chain links TRBV19 with TRBJ1-5; 8 positions agree with TRBD1. The CDR3 is 16 residues long. CDR1 is LNHDA, CDR2 SQIVND, per germline (reference sequence). V lost 7 bases to trimming and J lost 5 bases; unmatched junction nucleotides: 13. This chain's CDR3 is CASKSDRDNGDQPQHF. In DNA, the CDR3 is TGTGCCAGTAAATCGGACAGGGACAATGGTGATCAGCCCCAGCATTTT.

The chain employs TRBV27 and TRBJ1-6; 7 bases are shared with TRBD1. Trimming took 3 bases from V and 6 from J; bases not matched to a gene: 20. Germline V gene lookup returns CDR1 MNHEY and CDR2 SMNVEV (reference sequence). The CDR3 spans 20 residues. The CDR3 loop is CASSFFPLRDRAILNSPLHF. CDR3 coding DNA: TGTGCCAGCAGTTTCTTTCCGCTCCGTGACAGGGCGATACTTAATTCACCCCTCCACTTT.

The V and J genes are TRBV2 and TRBJ1-5, with 8 bases lining up with TRBD1. V was pared by 6 bases and J by 7 bases, with 14 bases of the junction left unmatched. The CDR3 contains 16 residues. The germline CDR1 and CDR2 sequences are SNHLY and FYNNEI. CDR3 bases: TGTGCCAGCAGGCAAAACACACAGGGGGTATCACAGCCCCAGCATTTT. Its translation: CASRQNTQGVSQPQHF.

This rearrangement joins TRBV6-1 to TRBJ1-4; no clear D gene. CDR1 and CDR2 (germline): MNHNS, SASEGT. V was shortened by 4 bases and J by 2 bases, with 8 bases between the two germline ends. This CDR3 comprises 14 residues. The CDR3 protein is CASSGMGTNEKLFF. The CDR3 nucleotides read TGTGCCAGCAGTGGGATGGGCACTAATGAAAAACTGTTTTTT.

The genes are TRBV19 and TRBJ2-3, with D unclear. There are 10 residues in the CDR3. Germline-derived CDR1 and CDR2 are LNHDA and SQIVND (reference sequence). Trimming shortened V by 5 bases and J by 5 bases, and 2 bases separated the two germline ends. The CDR3 region is CASSQDTQYF. In nucleotides, the CDR3 is TGTGCCAGTAGTCAAGATACGCAGTATTTT.

The V and J genes are TRBV7-3 and TRBJ2-3; TRBD2 matches at 7 bases. This CDR3 has 15 residues. CDR1 is SGHTA and CDR2 is FQGTGA in the germline V gene. With 5 bases clipped from V and 8 bases from J, the junction kept 13 bases outside the gene matches. The CDR3 DNA reads as TGTGCCAGCAGCCCCGTGGGGACTACTCACGGTACGCAGTATTTT. Protein: CASSPVGTTHGTQYF. The full variable domain, completed using reference TRBV7-3 and TRBJ2-3, is GAGVSQTPSNKVTEKGKYVELRCDPISGHTALYWYRQSLGQGPEFLIYFQGTGAADDSGLPNDRFFAVRPEGSVSTLKIQRTERGDSAVYLCASSPVGTTHGTQYFGPGTRLTVL.

This sequence joins TRBV14 and TRBJ1-1; TRBD1 aligns across 7 bases. This CDR3 spans 15 amino acids. Germline CDR1 and CDR2: SGHDN and FVKESK. The junction had 12 bases not matched to a gene; V was cut back by 4 bases and J by 7 bases. The CDR3 bases are TGTGCCAGCAGCCCTCCCCCGCGCGGACAGGATGAAGCTTTCTTT. This gives the protein CASSPPPRGQDEAFF.

This clone appeared once. DNA for the CDR3: TGTGCCAGCAGTGACCGGACAGGGGGCTATGGCTACACCTTC. This sequence encodes CASSDRTGGYGYTF. The chain joins TRBV6-1 to TRBJ1-2; TRBD1 aligns across 10 bases. Germline CDR1 and CDR2: MNHNS and SASEGT. V shed 3 bases, J shed 4 bases, and the junction held 2 bases outside the gene matches. This CDR3 is 14 amino acids long.

The V gene is TRBV11-1, the J gene TRBJ1-6, with D perhaps TRBD1 (6 bases). This CDR3 contains 14 residues. The germline CDR1 and CDR2 sequences are SGHAT and FQDESV (reference sequence). V was clipped by 5 bases and J by 5 bases, with 10 bases between them. DNA for the CDR3: TGTGCCAGCAGCCGAACAGGGAATAATTCACCCCTCCACTTT. As protein: CASSRTGNNSPLHF. Using reference TRBV11-1 and TRBJ1-6 for the parts outside the CDR3, the full variable domain is EAEVAQSPRYKITEKSQAVAFWCDPISGHATLYWYRQILGQGPELLVQFQDESVVDDSQLPKDRFSAERLKGVDSTLKIQPAELGDSAMYLCASSRTGNNSPLHFGNGTRLTVT.

The rearrangement joins TRBV25-1 to TRBJ1-4, with D unresolved. Germline V gene data show CDR1 as MGHDK and CDR2 as SYGVNS. The CDR3 runs 14 residues. The germline V and J ends were trimmed by 2 bases and 5 bases, with 9 bases remaining between them. As DNA, the CDR3 is TGTGCCAGCAGTGAAGCCACTCCGAATGAAAAACTGTTTTTT. This translates into CASSEATPNEKLFF.